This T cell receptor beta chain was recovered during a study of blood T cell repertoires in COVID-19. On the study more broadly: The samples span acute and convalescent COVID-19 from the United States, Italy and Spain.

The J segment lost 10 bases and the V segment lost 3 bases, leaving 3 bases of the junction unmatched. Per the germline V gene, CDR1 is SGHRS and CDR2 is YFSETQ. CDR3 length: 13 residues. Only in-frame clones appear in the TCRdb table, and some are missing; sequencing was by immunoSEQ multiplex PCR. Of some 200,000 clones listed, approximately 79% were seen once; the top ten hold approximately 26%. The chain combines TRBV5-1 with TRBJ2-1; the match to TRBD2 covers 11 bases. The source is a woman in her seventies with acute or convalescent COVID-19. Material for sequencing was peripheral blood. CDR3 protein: CASSYGTSGEQFF. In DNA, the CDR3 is TGCGCCAGCAGCTATGGGACTAGCGGAGAGCAGTTCTTC.